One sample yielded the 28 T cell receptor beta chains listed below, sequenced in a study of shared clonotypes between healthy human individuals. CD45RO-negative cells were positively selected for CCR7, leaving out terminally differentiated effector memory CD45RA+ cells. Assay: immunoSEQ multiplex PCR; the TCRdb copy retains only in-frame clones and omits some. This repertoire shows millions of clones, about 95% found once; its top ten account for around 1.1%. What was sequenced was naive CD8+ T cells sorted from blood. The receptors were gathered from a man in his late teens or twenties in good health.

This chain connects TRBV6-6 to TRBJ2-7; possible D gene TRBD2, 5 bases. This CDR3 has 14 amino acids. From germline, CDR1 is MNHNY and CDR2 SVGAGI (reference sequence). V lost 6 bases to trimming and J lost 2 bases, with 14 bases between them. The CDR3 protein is CASSGVDSAYEQYF. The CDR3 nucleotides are TGTGCCAGCAGCGGAGTGGACTCCGCCTACGAGCAGTACTTC.

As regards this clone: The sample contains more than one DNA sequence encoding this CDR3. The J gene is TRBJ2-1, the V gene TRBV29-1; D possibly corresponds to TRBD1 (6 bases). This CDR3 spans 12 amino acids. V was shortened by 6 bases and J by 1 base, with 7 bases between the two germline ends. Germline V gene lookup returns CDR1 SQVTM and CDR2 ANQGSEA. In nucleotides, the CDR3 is TGCAGCGTAGACAGGTCCTACAATGAGCAGTTCTTC. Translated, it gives CSVDRSYNEQFF.

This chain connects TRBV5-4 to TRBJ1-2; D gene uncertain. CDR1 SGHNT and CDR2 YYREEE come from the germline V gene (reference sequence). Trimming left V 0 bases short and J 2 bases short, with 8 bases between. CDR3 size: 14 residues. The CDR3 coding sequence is TGTGCCAGCAGCTTGGAAGCAGCAAACTATGGCTACACCTTC. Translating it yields CASSLEAANYGYTF.

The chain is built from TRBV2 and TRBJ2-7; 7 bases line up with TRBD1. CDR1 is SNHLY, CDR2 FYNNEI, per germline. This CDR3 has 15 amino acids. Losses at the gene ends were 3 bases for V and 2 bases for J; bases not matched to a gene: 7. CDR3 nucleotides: TGTGCCAGCAGTGACGTCGGGACAGCACCCTACGAGCAGTACTTC. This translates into CASSDVGTAPYEQYF. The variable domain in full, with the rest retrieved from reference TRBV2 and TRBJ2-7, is EPEVTQTPSHQVTQMGQEVILRCVPISNHLYFYWYRQILGQKVEFLVSFYNNEISEKSEIFDDQFSVERPDGSNFTLKIRSTKLEDSAMYFCASSDVGTAPYEQYFGPGTRLTVT.

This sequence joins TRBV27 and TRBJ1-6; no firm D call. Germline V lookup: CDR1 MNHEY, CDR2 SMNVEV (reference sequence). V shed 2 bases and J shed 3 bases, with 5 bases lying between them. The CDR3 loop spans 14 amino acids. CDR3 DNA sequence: TGTGCCAGCAGTTTACCCAACTATAATTCACCCCTCCACTTT. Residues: CASSLPNYNSPLHF.

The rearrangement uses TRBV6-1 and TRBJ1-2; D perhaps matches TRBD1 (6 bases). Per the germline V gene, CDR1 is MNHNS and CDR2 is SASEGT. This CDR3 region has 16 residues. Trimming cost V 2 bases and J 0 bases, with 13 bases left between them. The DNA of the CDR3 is TGTGCCAGCAGTGAATGGGCAGGGGCGTCTAACTATGGCTACACCTTC. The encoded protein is CASSEWAGASNYGYTF.

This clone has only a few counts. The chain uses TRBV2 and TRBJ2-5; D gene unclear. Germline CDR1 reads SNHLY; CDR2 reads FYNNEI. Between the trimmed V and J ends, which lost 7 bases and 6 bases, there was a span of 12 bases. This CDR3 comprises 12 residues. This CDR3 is CASTRTPKTQYF. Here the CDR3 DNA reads TGTGCCAGCACCAGGACCCCGAAGACCCAGTACTTC.

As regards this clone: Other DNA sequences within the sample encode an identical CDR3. CDR3 in amino acids: CASSWGQGAGELFF. CDR3 DNA: TGTGCCAGCAGTTGGGGACAGGGTGCCGGGGAGCTGTTTTTT. V is TRBV6-5 and J is TRBJ2-2, with 9 bases that match TRBD1. Unmatched junction bases numbered 3, after V lost 4 bases and J lost 6 bases. Germline CDR1 reads MNHEY; CDR2 reads SVGAGI. CDR3 length: 14 amino acids.

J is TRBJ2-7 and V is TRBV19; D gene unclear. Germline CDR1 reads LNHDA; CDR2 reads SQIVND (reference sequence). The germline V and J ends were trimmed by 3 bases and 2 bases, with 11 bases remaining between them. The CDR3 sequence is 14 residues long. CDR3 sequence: CASSISRAAYEQYF. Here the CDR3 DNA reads TGTGCCAGTAGTATCAGTCGGGCCGCCTACGAGCAGTACTTC.

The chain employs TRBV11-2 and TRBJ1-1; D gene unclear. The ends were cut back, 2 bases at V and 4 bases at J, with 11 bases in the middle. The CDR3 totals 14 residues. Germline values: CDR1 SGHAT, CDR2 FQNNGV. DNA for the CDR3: TGTGCCAGCAGCTTAAACCTGCTGGGCACTGAAGCTTTCTTT. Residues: CASSLNLLGTEAFF.

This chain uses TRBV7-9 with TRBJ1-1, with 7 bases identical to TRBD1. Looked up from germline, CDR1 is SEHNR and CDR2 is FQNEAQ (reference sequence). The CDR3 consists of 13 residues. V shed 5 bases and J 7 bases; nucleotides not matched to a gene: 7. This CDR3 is CASSEGTDLEAFF. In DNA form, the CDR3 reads TGTGCCAGCAGCGAGGGGACAGACCTTGAAGCTTTCTTT.

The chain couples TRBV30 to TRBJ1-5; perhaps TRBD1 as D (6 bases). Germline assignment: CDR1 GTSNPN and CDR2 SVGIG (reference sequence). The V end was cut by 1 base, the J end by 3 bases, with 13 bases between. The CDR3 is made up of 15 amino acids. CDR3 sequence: CAWSANRVPNQPQHF. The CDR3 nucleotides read TGTGCCTGGAGTGCCAACAGGGTCCCCAATCAGCCCCAGCATTTT.

The chain's CDR3 is CAISDPIRTGAYEQYF. CDR3 sequence (DNA): TGTGCCATCAGTGACCCAATAAGGACAGGGGCCTACGAGCAGTACTTC. V usage is TRBV10-3 and J usage is TRBJ2-7, with 9 bases matching TRBD1. V lost 3 bases to trimming and J lost 2 bases; unmatched junction nucleotides: 8. Germline loops: CDR1 ENHRY, CDR2 SYGVKD. This CDR3 region has 16 residues.

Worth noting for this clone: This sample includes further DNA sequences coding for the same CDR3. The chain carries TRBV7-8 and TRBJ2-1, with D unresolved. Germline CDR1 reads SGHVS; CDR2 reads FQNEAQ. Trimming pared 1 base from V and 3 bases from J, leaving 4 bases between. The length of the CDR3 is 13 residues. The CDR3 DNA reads TGTGCCAGCAGCTTAGACAGCTACAATGAGCAGTTCTTC. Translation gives CASSLDSYNEQFF.

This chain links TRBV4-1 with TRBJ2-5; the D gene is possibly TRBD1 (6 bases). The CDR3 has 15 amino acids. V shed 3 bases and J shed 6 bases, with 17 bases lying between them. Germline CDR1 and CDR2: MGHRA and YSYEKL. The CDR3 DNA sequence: TGCGCCAGCAGCCACCCGCCGACAGGTCAAAAGACCCAGTACTTC. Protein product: CASSHPPTGQKTQYF.

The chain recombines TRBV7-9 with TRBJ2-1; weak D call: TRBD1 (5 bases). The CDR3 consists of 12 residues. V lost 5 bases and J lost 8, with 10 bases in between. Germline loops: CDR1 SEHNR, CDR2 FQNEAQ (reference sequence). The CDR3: CASSLRVHEQFF. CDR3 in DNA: TGTGCCAGCAGCCTCAGGGTCCATGAGCAGTTCTTC.

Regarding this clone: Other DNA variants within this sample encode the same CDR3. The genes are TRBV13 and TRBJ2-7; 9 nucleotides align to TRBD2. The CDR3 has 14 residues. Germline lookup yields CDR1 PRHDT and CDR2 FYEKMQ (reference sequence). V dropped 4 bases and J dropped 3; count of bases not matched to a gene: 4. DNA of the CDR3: TGTGCCAGCAGCTCAAGGACTAGCGACTACGAGCAGTACTTC. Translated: CASSSRTSDYEQYF.

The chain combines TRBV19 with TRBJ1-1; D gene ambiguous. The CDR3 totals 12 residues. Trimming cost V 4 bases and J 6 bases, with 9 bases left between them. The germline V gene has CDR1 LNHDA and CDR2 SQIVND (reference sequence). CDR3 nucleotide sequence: TGTGCCAGTAGTAGACTAGGCTCTGAAGCTTTCTTT. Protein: CASSRLGSEAFF.

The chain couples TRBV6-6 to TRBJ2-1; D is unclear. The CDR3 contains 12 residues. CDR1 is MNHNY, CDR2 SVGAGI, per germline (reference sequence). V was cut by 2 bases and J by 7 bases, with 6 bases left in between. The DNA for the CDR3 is TGTGCCAGCAGTTACACGAAGAATGAGCAGTTCTTC. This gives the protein CASSYTKNEQFF.

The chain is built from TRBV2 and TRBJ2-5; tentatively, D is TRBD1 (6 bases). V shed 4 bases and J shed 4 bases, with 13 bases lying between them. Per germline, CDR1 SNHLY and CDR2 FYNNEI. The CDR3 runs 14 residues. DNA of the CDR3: TGTGCCAGCAGTGTAGTCAGGGGATCAGAGACCCAGTACTTC. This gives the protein CASSVVRGSETQYF.

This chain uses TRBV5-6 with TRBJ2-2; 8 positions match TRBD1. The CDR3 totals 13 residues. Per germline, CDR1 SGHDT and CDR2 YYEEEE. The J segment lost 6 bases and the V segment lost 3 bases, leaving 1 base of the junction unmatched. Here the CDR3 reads CASSSQGAGELFF. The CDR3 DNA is TGTGCCAGCAGCTCACAGGGGGCCGGGGAGCTGTTTTTT. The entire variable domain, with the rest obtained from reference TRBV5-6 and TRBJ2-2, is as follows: DAGVTQSPTHLIKTRGQQVTLRCSPKSGHDTVSWYQQALGQGPQFIFQYYEEEERQRGNFPDRFSGHQFPNYSSELNVNALLLGDSALYLCASSSQGAGELFFGEGSRLTVL.

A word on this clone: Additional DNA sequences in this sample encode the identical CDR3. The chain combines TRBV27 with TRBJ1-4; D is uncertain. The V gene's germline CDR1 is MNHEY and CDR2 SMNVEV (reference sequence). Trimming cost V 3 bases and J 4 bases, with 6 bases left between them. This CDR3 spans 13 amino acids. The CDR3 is CASSFGLNEKLFF. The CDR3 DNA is TGTGCCAGCAGTTTTGGGCTTAATGAAAAACTGTTTTTT.

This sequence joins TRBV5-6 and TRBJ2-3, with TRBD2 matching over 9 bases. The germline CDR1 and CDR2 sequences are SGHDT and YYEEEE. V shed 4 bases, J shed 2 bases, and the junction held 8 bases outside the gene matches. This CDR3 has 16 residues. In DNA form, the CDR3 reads TGTGCCAGCAGCCTGATGACTAGCGGACCCACAGATACGCAGTATTTT. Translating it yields CASSLMTSGPTDTQYF.

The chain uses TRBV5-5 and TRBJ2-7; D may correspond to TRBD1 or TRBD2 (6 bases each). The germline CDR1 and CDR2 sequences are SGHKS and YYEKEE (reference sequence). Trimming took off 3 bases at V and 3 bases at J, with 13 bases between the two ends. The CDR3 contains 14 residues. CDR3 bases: TGTGCCAGCAGCTATACGGGGGCTCTCTACGAGCAGTACTTC. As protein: CASSYTGALYEQYF.

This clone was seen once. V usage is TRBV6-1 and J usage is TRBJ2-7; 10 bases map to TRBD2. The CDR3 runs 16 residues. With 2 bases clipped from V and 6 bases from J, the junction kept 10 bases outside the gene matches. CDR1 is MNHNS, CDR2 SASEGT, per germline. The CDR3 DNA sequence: TGTGCCAGCAGTGAAATGAGCCTAGCGGGGGTCGGCGAGCAGTACTTC. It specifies CASSEMSLAGVGEQYF.

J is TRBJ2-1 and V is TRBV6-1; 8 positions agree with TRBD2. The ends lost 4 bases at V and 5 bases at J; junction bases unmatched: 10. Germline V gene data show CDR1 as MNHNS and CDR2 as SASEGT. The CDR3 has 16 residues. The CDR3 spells CASSGPTSERHNEQFF. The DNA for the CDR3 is TGTGCCAGCAGTGGACCGACTAGCGAACGACACAATGAGCAGTTCTTC.

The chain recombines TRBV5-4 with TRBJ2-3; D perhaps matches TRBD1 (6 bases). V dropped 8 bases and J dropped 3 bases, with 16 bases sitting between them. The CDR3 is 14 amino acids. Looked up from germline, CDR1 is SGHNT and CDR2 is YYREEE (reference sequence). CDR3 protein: CASGVQGGTDTQYF. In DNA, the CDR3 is TGTGCCAGTGGGGTACAGGGTGGGACAGATACGCAGTATTTT.

The CDR3 DNA reads as TGTGCCAGCAGTGGACGCGGTTACGAGCAGTACTTC. It yields the protein CASSGRGYEQYF. V is TRBV6-5 and J is TRBJ2-7; D not certain. This CDR3 has 12 amino acids. Germline lookup yields CDR1 MNHEY and CDR2 SVGAGI. V gave up 5 bases and J gave up 4 bases, with 9 bases separating them.